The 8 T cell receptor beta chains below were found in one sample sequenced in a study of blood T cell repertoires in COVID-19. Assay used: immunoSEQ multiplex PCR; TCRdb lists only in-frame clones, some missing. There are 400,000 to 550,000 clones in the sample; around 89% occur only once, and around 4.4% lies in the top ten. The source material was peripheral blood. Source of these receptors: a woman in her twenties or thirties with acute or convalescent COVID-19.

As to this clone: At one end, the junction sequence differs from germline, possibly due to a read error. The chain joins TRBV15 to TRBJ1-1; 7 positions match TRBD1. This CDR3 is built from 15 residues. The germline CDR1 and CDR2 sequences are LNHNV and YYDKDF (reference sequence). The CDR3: CATSRDGTVSTEAFF. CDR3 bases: TGTGCCACCAGCCGAGATGGGACAGTGTCCACTGAAGCTTTCTTT.

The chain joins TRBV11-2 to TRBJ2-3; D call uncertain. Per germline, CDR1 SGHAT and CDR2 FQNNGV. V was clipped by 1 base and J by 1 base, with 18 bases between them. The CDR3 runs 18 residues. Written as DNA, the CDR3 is TGTGCCAGCAGCTTAGGATGGATCCCACGGGTCGGCACAGATACGCAGTATTTT. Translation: CASSLGWIPRVGTDTQYF.

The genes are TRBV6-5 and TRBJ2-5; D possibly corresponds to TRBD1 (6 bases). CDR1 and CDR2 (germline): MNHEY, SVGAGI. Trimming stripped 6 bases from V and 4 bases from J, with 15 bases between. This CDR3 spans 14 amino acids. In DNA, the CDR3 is TGTGCCAGCAGGCTCGGGACACTTCCAGAGACCCAGTACTTC. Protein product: CASRLGTLPETQYF.

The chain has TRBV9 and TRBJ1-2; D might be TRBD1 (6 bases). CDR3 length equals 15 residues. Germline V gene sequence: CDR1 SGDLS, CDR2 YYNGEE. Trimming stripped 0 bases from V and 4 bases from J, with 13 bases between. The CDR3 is CASSVDSRGGYGYTF. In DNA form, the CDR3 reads TGTGCCAGCAGCGTAGATTCCAGGGGCGGCTATGGCTACACCTTC.

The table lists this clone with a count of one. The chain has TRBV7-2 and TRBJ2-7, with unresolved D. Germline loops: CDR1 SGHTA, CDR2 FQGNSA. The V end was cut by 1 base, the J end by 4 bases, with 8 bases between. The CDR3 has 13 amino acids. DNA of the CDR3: TGTGCCAGCAGCTTAGGAGCTAAATACGAGCAGTACTTC. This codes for CASSLGAKYEQYF.

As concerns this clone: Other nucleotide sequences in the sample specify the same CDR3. This CDR3 reads CASSIGGANTGELFF. DNA of the CDR3: TGTGCCAGTAGTATAGGGGGGGCGAACACCGGGGAGCTGTTTTTT. The genes are TRBV19 and TRBJ2-2, with a tentative D call TRBD2 (6 bases). Germline values: CDR1 LNHDA, CDR2 SQIVND (reference sequence). There are 15 residues in the CDR3. V was shortened by 1 base and J by 0 bases, with 6 bases between the two germline ends. Together with reference TRBV19 and TRBJ2-2, the CDR3 gives the full variable domain: DGGITQSPKYLFRKEGQNVTLSCEQNLNHDAMYWYRQDPGQGLRLIYYSQIVNDFQKGDIAEGYSVSREKKESFPLTVTSAQKNPTAFYLCASSIGGANTGELFFGEGSRLTVL.

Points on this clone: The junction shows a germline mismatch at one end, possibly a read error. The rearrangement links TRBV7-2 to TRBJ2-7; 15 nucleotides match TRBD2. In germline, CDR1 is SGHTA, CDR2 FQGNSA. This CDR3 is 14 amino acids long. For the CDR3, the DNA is TGTGCCAGCGGCCAGGGACTAGCGGGGGGCAAGCTTCGCTTC. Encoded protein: CASGQGLAGGKLRF.

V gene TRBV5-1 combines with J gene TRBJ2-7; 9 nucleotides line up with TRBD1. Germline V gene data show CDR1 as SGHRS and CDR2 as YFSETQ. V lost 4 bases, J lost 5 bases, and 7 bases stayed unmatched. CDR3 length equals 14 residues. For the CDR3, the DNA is TGCGCCAGCAGCCCTGGACAGGGGTTGAACGAGCAGTACTTC. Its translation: CASSPGQGLNEQYF.